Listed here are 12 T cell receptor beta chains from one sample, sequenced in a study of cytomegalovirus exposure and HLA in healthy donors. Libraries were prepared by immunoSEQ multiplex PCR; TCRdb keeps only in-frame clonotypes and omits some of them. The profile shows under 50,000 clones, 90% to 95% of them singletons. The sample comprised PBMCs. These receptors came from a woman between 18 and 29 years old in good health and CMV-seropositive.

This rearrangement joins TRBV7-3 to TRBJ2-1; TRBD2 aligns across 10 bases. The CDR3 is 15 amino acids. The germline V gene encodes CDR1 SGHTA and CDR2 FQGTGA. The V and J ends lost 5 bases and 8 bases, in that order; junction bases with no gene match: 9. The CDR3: CASSLGTSVGYEQFF. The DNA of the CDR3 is TGTGCCAGCAGCCTCGGGACTAGCGTTGGGTATGAGCAGTTCTTC.

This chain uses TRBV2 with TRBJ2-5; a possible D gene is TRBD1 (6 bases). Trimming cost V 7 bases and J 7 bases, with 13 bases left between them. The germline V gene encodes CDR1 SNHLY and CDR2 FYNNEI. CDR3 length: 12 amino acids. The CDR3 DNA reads TGTGCCAGCACGGACAGTAAGGTGACCCAGTACTTC. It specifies CASTDSKVTQYF. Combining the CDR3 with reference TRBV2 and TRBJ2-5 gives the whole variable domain EPEVTQTPSHQVTQMGQEVILRCVPISNHLYFYWYRQILGQKVEFLVSFYNNEISEKSEIFDDQFSVERPDGSNFTLKIRSTKLEDSAMYFCASTDSKVTQYFGPGTRLLVL.

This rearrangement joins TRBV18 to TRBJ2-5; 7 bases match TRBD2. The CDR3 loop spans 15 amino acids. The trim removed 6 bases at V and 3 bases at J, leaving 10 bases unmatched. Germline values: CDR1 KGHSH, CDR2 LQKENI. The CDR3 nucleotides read TGTGCCAGCTCCCTACTAGCGCCGGCAGAAGAGACCCAGTACTTC. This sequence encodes CASSLLAPAEETQYF.

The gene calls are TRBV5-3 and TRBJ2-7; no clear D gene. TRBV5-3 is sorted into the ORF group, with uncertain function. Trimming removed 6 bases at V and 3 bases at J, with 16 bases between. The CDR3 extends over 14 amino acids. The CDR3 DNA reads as TGTGCCAGAACCCCTCCGGAGTGGAGCTACGAGCAGTACTTC. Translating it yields CARTPPEWSYEQYF.

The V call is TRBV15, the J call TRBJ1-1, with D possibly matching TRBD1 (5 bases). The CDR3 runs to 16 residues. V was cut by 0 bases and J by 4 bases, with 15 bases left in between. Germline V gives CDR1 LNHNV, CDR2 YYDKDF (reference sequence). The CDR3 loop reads CATSRDLGQGGTEAFF. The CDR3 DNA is TGTGCCACCAGCAGAGATCTTGGGCAGGGTGGCACTGAAGCTTTCTTT.

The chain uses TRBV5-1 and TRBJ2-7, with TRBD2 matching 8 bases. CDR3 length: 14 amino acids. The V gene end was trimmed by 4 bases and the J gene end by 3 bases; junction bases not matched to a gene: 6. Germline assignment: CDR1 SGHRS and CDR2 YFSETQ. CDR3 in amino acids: CASSAGGVGYEQYF. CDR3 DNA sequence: TGCGCCAGCAGCGCGGGAGGAGTTGGCTACGAGCAGTACTTC.

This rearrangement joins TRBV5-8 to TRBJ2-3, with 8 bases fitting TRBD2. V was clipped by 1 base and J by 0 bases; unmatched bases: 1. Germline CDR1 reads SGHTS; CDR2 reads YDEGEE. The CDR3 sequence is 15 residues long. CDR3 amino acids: CASSLKRGSTDTQYF. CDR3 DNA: TGTGCCAGCAGCTTGAAGCGGGGGAGCACAGATACGCAGTATTTT.

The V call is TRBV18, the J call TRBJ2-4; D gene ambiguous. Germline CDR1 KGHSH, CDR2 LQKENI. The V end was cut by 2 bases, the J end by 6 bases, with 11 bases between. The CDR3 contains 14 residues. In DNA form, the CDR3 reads TGTGCCAGCTCACCAGACGGGTTCGGAAACATTCAGTACTTC. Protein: CASSPDGFGNIQYF.

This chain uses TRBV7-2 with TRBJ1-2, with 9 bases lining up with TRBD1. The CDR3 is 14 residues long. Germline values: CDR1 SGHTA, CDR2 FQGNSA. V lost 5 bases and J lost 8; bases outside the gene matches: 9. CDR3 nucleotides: TGTACCAGCAGCGCACACCGGGACAGGGTGGGCTACACCTTC. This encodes CTSSAHRDRVGYTF.

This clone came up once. This chain's CDR3 is CASSLDPSGLAGAAGGAGELFF. DNA for the CDR3: TGCGCCAGCAGCTTGGACCCTTCGGGACTAGCGGGAGCCGCCGGAGGAGCCGGGGAGCTGTTTTTT. The V call is TRBV5-1, the J call TRBJ2-2, with 14 bases identical to TRBD2. The CDR3 loop spans 22 amino acids. Unmatched junction bases numbered 19, after V lost 0 bases and J lost 6 bases. CDR1 SGHRS and CDR2 YFSETQ come from the germline V gene.

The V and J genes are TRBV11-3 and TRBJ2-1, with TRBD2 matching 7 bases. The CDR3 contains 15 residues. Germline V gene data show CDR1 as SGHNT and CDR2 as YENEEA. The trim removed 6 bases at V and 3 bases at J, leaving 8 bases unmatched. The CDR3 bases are TGTGCCAGCAGTCCGGGAGGAGGCGGCTACAATGAGCAGTTCTTC. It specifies CASSPGGGGYNEQFF.

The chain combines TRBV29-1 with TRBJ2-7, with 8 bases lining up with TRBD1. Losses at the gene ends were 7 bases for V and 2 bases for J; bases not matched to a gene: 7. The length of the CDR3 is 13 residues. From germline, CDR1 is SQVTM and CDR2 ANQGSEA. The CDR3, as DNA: TGCAGCGCCGGACAGGGTTTCACCTACGAGCAGTACTTC. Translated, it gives CSAGQGFTYEQYF.